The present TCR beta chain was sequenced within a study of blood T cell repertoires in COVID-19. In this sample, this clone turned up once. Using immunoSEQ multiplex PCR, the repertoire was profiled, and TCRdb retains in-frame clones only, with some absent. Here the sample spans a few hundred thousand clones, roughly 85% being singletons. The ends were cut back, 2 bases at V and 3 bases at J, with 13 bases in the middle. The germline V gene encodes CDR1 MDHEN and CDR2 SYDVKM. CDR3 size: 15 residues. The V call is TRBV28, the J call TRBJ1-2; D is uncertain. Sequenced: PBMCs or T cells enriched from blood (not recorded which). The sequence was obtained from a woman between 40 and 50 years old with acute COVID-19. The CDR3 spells CASSLRRGTDYGYTF. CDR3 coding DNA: TGTGCCAGCAGTTTAAGACGCGGTACGGACTATGGCTACACCTTC.